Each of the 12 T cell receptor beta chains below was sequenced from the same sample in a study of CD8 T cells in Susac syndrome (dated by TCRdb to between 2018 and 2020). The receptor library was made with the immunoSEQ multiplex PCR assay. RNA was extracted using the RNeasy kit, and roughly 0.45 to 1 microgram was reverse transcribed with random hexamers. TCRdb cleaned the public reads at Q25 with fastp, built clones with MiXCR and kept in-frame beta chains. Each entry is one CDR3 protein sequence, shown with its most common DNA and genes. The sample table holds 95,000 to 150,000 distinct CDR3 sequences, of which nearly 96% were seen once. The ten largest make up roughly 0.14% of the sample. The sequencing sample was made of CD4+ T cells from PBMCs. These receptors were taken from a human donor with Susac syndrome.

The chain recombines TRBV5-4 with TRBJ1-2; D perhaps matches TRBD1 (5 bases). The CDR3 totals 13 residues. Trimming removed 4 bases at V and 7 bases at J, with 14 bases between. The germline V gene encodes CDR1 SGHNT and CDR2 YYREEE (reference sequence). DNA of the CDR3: TGTGCCAGCAGCCTGGCAGGGATAGGTGGCTACACCTTC. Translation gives CASSLAGIGGYTF.

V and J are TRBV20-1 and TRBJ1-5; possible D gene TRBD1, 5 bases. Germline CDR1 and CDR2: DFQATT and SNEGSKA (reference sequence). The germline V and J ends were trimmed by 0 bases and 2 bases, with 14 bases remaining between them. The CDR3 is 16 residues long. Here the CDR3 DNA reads TGCAGTGCTAGAGATTCGGGCCAAGGGGGCAATCAGCCCCAGCATTTT. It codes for CSARDSGQGGNQPQHF.

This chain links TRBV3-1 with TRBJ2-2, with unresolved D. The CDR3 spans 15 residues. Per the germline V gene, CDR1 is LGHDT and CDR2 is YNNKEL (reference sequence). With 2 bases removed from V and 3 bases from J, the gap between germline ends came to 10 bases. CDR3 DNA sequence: TGTGCCAGCAGCCAACTTTATCGGGACACCGGGGAGCTGTTTTTT. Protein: CASSQLYRDTGELFF.

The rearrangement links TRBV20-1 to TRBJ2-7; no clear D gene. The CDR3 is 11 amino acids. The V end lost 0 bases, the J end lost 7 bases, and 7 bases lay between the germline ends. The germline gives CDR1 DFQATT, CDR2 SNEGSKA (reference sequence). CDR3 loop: CSARDLGEQYF. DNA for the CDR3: TGCAGTGCTAGAGATCTTGGGGAGCAGTACTTC.

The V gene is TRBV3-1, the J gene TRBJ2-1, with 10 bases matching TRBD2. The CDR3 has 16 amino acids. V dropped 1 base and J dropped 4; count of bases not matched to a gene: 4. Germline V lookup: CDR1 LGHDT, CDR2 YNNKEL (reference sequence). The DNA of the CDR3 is TGTGCCAGCAGCCAAGTCGTACTAGCGGGATACAATGAGCAGTTCTTC. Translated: CASSQVVLAGYNEQFF.

The CDR3, as DNA: TGTGCCAGCAGCCTGACGAGGACAGACCTTACCGGGGAGCTGTTTTTT. It yields the protein CASSLTRTDLTGELFF. This sequence joins TRBV12-3 or TRBV12-4 and TRBJ2-2, with TRBD1 as a possible D gene (6 bases). This CDR3 region has 16 residues. V lost 6 bases, J lost 5 bases, and 19 bases lay in between.

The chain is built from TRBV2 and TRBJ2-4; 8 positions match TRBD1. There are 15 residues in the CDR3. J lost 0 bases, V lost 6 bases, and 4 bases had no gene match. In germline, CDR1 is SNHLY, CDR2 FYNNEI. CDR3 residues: CASSRQGLAKNIQYF. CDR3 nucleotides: TGTGCCAGCAGCCGACAGGGGTTAGCCAAAAACATTCAGTACTTC.

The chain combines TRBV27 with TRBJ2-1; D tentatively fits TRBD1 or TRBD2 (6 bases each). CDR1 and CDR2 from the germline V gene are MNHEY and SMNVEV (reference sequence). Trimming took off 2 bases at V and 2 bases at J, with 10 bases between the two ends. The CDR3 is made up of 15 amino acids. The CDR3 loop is CASSLRGEPYNEQFF. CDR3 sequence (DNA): TGTGCCAGCAGTTTAAGGGGGGAGCCCTACAATGAGCAGTTCTTC.

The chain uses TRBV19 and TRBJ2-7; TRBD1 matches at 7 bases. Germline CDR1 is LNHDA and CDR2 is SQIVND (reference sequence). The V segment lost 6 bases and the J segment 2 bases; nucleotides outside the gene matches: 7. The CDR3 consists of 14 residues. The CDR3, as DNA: TGTGCCAGTAGCCACAGGGGTCAGACCTACGAGCAGTACTTC. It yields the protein CASSHRGQTYEQYF.

The CDR3: CASTIQGAQETQYF. The CDR3 DNA reads TGCGCCAGCACCATCCAGGGGGCCCAAGAGACCCAGTACTTC. The chain is built from TRBV5-1 and TRBJ2-5, with TRBD1 matching over 8 bases. CDR1 and CDR2 from the germline V gene are SGHRS and YFSETQ. The CDR3 spans 14 residues. Trimming removed 6 bases from V and 1 base from J; junction bases left unmatched: 5.

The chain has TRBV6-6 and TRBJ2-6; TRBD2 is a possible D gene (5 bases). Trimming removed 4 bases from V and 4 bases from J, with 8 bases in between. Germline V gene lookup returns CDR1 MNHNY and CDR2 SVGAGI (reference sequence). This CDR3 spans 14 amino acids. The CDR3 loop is CASSWLAGANVLTF. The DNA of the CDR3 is TGTGCCAGCAGTTGGCTAGCCGGGGCCAACGTCCTGACTTTC.

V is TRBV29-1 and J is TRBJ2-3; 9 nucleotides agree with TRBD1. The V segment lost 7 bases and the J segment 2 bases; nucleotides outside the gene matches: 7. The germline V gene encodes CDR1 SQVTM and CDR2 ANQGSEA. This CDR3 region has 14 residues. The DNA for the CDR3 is TGCAGCGCCACCGGACAGGGGCCCACAGATACGCAGTATTTT. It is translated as CSATGQGPTDTQYF.